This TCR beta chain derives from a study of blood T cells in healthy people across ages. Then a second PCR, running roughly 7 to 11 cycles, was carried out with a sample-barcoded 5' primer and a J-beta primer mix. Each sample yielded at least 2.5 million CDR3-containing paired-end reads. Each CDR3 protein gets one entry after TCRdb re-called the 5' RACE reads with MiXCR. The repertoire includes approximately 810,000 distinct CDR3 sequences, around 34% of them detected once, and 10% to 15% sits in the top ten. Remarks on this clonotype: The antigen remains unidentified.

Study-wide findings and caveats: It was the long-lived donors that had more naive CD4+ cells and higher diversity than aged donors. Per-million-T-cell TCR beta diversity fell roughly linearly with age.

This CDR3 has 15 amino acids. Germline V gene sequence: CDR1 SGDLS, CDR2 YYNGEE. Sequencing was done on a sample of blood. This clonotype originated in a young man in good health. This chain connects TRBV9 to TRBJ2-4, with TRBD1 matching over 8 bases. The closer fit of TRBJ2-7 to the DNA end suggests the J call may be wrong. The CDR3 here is CASSGGGDRYYEQYF. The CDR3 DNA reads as TGTGCCAGCAGCGGAGGAGGGGACAGGTACTACGAGCAGTACTTC.